The text below deals with one TCR beta chain. Original processing notes: Reference gene primer amplification yielded estimated nucleated cell counts. The data were produced by immunoSEQ multiplex PCR, yet TCRdb's version contains in-frame clones alone and is incomplete. Clonal size and the V and J genes are those of that table, whereas D and trimming came from the DNA. This sample yields approximately 350,000 clones, of which more than 80% are seen a single time; approximately 3% belongs to the top ten. This entry belongs to a study of blood T cell repertoires in COVID-19. Study-wide background: The origin of the acute and convalescent COVID-19 samples was the United States, Italy and Spain. T cells, B-cell-depleted T cells, or PBMCs supplied cDNA or gDNA.

The CDR3 loop spans 17 amino acids. The V end was cut by 0 bases, the J end by 6 bases, with 20 bases between. CDR1 is LNHDA and CDR2 is SQIVND in the germline V gene (reference sequence). The gene calls are TRBV19 and TRBJ1-1; perhaps TRBD1 as D (6 bases). This TCR came from a woman in her 30s with COVID-19, enrolled during active disease. Sequenced sample: peripheral blood. The CDR3 spells CASSIELGRTASPEAFF. Written as DNA, the CDR3 is TGTGCCAGTAGTATAGAATTGGGACGGACAGCCTCTCCTGAAGCTTTCTTT.